Below, 11 T cell receptor beta chains from the same sample are listed, as sequenced in a study of blood T cell repertoires in COVID-19. Libraries were prepared by immunoSEQ multiplex PCR; TCRdb keeps only in-frame clonotypes and omits some of them. The table has some 220,000 clones, approximately 85% seen once. Input material: peripheral blood. These receptors were collected from a middle-aged man who had recovered from COVID-19.

This clone was counted a few times. The J gene is TRBJ1-5, the V gene TRBV30, with 8 bases that match TRBD1. Trimming took 3 bases from V and 6 from J; bases not matched to a gene: 4. The germline V gene encodes CDR1 GTSNPN and CDR2 SVGIG (reference sequence). There are 13 residues in the CDR3. CDR3 region: CAWSQGAIQPQHF. The CDR3, as DNA: TGTGCCTGGAGCCAGGGGGCTATTCAGCCCCAGCATTTT.

This rearrangement joins TRBV7-9 to TRBJ1-3, with a possible D match to TRBD1 (5 bases). CDR1 and CDR2 from the germline V gene are SEHNR and FQNEAQ (reference sequence). V was pared by 1 base and J by 5 bases, with 12 bases between. This CDR3 has 15 amino acids. CDR3 residues: CASSLEVAGRNTIYF. CDR3 coding DNA: TGTGCCAGCAGCTTAGAAGTCGCAGGGAGAAACACCATATATTTT.

This rearrangement joins TRBV6-2 or TRBV6-3 to TRBJ2-2, with 7 bases identical to TRBD1. Germline CDR1 is MNHEY and CDR2 is SVGEGT. V lost 0 bases and J lost 1; bases outside the gene matches: 5. This CDR3 is built from 17 residues. CDR3 DNA sequence: TGTGCCAGCAGTTACTCGAATACAGGGGTGAACACCGGGGAGCTGTTTTTT. This translates into CASSYSNTGVNTGELFF.

The chain has TRBV7-6 and TRBJ2-1; TRBD2 aligns across 10 bases. In germline, CDR1 is SGHVS, CDR2 FNYEAQ. The CDR3 has 15 residues. The junction had 8 bases not matched to a gene; V was cut back by 7 bases and J by 5 bases. The CDR3 DNA reads as TGTGCCAGCAAAATCGGGACTAGCGCCGACAATGAGCAGTTCTTC. It is translated as CASKIGTSADNEQFF.

The genes are TRBV5-1 and TRBJ1-2; 7 nucleotides match TRBD1. The CDR3 sequence is 12 residues long. Looked up from germline, CDR1 is SGHRS and CDR2 is YFSETQ. The J segment lost 6 bases and the V segment lost 4 bases, leaving 3 bases of the junction unmatched. CDR3 residues: CASSIGQDGYTF. In DNA, the CDR3 is TGCGCCAGCAGCATAGGACAGGATGGCTACACCTTC.

The chain couples TRBV19 to TRBJ2-1, with 10 bases fitting TRBD2. This CDR3 has 17 amino acids. From germline, CDR1 is LNHDA and CDR2 SQIVND (reference sequence). Trimming at V came to 4 bases and at J to 7 bases, leaving 13 bases not matched to a gene. CDR3 in DNA: TGTGCCAGTAGTAGGTGTCAGCGGGAGGGCCGGTCGAATGAGCAGTTCTTC. Protein sequence: CASSRCQREGRSNEQFF.

This clone is a singleton in its sample. The chain links TRBV30 to TRBJ1-5; 7 bases align to TRBD1. With V trimmed by 1 base and J by 0 bases, 0 bases remained unmatched. Germline V lookup: CDR1 GTSNPN, CDR2 SVGIG (reference sequence). The CDR3 loop spans 14 amino acids. In DNA, the CDR3 is TGTGCCTGGAGTGGACAGGGTAGCAATCAGCCCCAGCATTTT. It codes for CAWSGQGSNQPQHF. The full variable domain, completed using reference TRBV30 and TRBJ1-5, is SQTIHQWPATLVQPVGSPLSLECTVEGTSNPNLYWYRQAAGRGLQLLFYSVGIGQISSEVPQNLSASRPQDRQFILSSKKLLLSDSGFYLCAWSGQGSNQPQHFGDGTRLSIL.

CDR3 residues: CASSPSTRGETQYF. CDR3 bases: TGTGCCAGCTCACCCTCGACAAGGGGGGAGACCCAGTACTTC. The chain couples TRBV18 to TRBJ2-5; D might be TRBD1 (6 bases). Germline V gene lookup returns CDR1 KGHSH and CDR2 LQKENI. Trimming shortened V by 3 bases and J by 5 bases, and 13 bases separated the two germline ends. This CDR3 has 14 residues.

This chain links TRBV7-2 with TRBJ1-5; unclear D gene. CDR3 length: 16 amino acids. V was cut by 5 bases and J by 2 bases, with 16 bases left in between. CDR1 and CDR2 (germline): SGHTA, FQGNSA. Written as DNA, the CDR3 is TGTGCCAGCAGCCCAAGCGGGCCCGGGGGCAATCAGCCCCAGCATTTT. Translation gives CASSPSGPGGNQPQHF.

In DNA, the CDR3 is TGTGCCTGGAGTGTACTTGTGGGAGTAGGTACCGGGGAGCTGTTTTTT. Encoded protein: CAWSVLVGVGTGELFF. This chain joins TRBV30 and TRBJ2-2; TRBD2 is a possible D gene (5 bases). Trimming took off 0 bases at V and 5 bases at J, with 16 bases between the two ends. Germline V gene sequence: CDR1 GTSNPN, CDR2 SVGIG (reference sequence). The CDR3 length is 16 residues.

This chain connects TRBV18 to TRBJ2-3; TRBD1 matches at 8 bases. The ends lost 4 bases at V and 2 bases at J; junction bases unmatched: 5. The CDR3 has 15 residues. The germline CDR1 and CDR2 sequences are KGHSH and LQKENI. CDR3 bases: TGTGCCAGCTCACGTCACAGGGGGGACACAGATACGCAGTATTTT. Translation: CASSRHRGDTDTQYF.